This is a list of T cell receptor beta chains from one sample in a study of control samples from healthy donors and cancer patients. Only in-frame clones appear in the TCRdb table, and some are missing; sequencing was by immunoSEQ multiplex PCR. The data show some 78,000 clones, around 90% seen once. Source material: blood. These receptors all stem from a woman aged 55 to 70 in good health. Both conserved end residues are part of each CDR3. The order of the fields is clone size, J gene, V gene, D gene, CDR3 protein, CDR3 DNA. D genes are given only for firm matches. Only some rows state a clone size, as once, few, many or a class for expanded clones.

- TRBJ1-2 TRBV7-9 - CASSLSPTGYTF TGTGCCAGCAGCTTAAGCCCTACCGGCTACACCTTC
- TRBJ1-1 TRBV3-1/TRBV3-2 TRBD1 CASSPGQMNTEAFF TGTGCCAGCAGCCCGGGACAGATGAACACTGAAGCTTTCTTT
- TRBJ2-3 TRBV5-1 - CASSSGDTTDTQYF TGCGCCAGCAGCTCCGGGGACACCACAGATACGCAGTATTTT
once TRBJ1-1 TRBV6-5 TRBD1 CASSSWDSDEAFF TGTGCCAGCAGTTCCTGGGACAGCGACGAAGCTTTCTTT
- TRBJ2-7 TRBV30 TRBD2 CAWSAGPGLGAEQYF TGTGCCTGGAGTGCAGGCCCGGGACTAGGAGCGGAGCAGTACTTC
- TRBJ1-5 TRBV21-1 - CASSKAGTGQYSNQPQHF TGTGCCAGCAGCAAAGCGGGCACGGGACAGTATAGCAATCAGCCCCAGCATTTT
- TRBJ1-1 TRBV28 TRBD1 CASSFRGQGRGNTEAFF TGTGCCAGCAGTTTTAGGGGGCAGGGGCGAGGGAACACTGAAGCTTTCTTT
- TRBJ1-2 TRBV5-5 TRBD1 CASSLGDRGRVDYGYTF TGTGCCAGCAGCTTGGGGGACAGGGGGCGAGTCGACTATGGCTACACCTTC
- TRBJ1-2 TRBV6-5 TRBD1 CASRGQLANYGYTF TGTGCCAGCAGGGGACAGTTAGCTAACTATGGCTACACCTTC
once TRBJ1-1 TRBV5-1 - CASSFTGWNTEAFF TGCGCCAGCAGCTTCACGGGGTGGAACACTGAAGCTTTCTTT
- TRBJ2-1 TRBV11-2 - CASSPSGARAVDEQFF TGTGCCAGCAGCCCTTCGGGGGCGAGGGCAGTAGATGAGCAGTTCTTC
- TRBJ2-5 TRBV5-4 - CASSLAGEQETQYF TGTGCCAGCAGCTTGGCCGGGGAACAAGAGACCCAGTACTTC
- TRBJ2-5 TRBV5-6 - CASSSGSTGWETQYF TGTGCCAGCAGTTCAGGATCGACGGGTTGGGAGACCCAGTACTTC
- TRBJ2-5 TRBV10-3 TRBD2 CAISEKGLAGGSQETQYF TGTGCCATCAGTGAGAAGGGGTTGGCGGGAGGATCCCAAGAGACCCAGTACTTC
- TRBJ1-1 TRBV6-5 TRBD1 CASSLQGDGNTEAFF TGTGCCAGCAGTTTACAGGGGGACGGGAACACTGAAGCTTTCTTT
- TRBJ2-1 TRBV4-3 TRBD2 CASSQGLAGNNEQFF TGCGCCAGCAGCCAAGGACTAGCGGGCAACAATGAGCAGTTCTTC
- TRBJ1-5 TRBV6-5 - CASSRRESNQPQHF TGTGCCAGCAGTCGACGGGAGAGCAATCAGCCCCAGCATTTT
- TRBJ1-2 TRBV11-3 - CASSLDSSLGPDGYTF TGTGCCAGCAGCTTAGATAGTAGTCTCGGACCTGACGGCTACACCTTC
- TRBJ1-6 TRBV6-6 - CASGGVSPLHF TGTGCCAGCGGGGGGGTTTCACCCCTCCACTTT
few TRBJ2-7 TRBV5-6 - CASSLDYPGPGSEQYF TGTGCCAGCAGCTTGGACTATCCCGGGCCAGGGAGCGAGCAGTACTTC
- TRBJ2-1 TRBV5-1 TRBD1 CASSDGQGPYNEQFF TGCGCCAGCAGCGATGGACAGGGCCCCTACAATGAGCAGTTCTTC
- TRBJ1-2 TRBV10-3 TRBD1 CAISESGQGNYGYTF TGTGCCATCAGTGAGTCCGGACAGGGTAACTATGGCTACACCTTC
few TRBJ1-2 TRBV19 - CASSSVVAVNGYTF TGTGCCAGTAGTAGTGTCGTTGCGGTCAATGGCTACACCTTC
- TRBJ2-7 TRBV5-1 TRBD1 CASSLETGGAYEQYF TGCGCCAGCAGCTTGGAGACAGGGGGGGCCTACGAGCAGTACTTC
- TRBJ1-2 TRBV9 - CASSGNRRPYGYTF TGTGCCAGCAGCGGAAACAGGAGACCCTATGGCTACACCTTC
- TRBJ2-3 TRBV7-2 - CASRGASSSTDTQYF TGTGCCAGCAGAGGCGCGAGCAGTTCCACAGATACGCAGTATTTT
- TRBJ1-6 TRBV5-1 TRBD1 CASSIRGRYDNSPLHF TGCGCCAGCAGCATAAGGGGGCGATACGATAATTCACCCCTCCACTTT
- TRBJ2-1 TRBV7-2 TRBD2 CASSIRLAGGPNEQFF TGTGCCAGCAGCATCAGACTAGCGGGGGGGCCGAATGAGCAGTTCTTC
- TRBJ2-2 TRBV6-2/TRBV6-3 TRBD2 CASSLVGSGSLAGELFF TGTGCCAGCAGCCTTGTCGGTAGCGGGAGTCTCGCCGGGGAGCTGTTTTTT
- TRBJ1-2 TRBV19 TRBD1 CASNAGGLSRYGYTF TGTGCCAGTAACGCAGGGGGCCTATCTCGGTATGGCTACACCTTC
- TRBJ1-4 TRBV6-5 - CASSNSGREKLFF TGTGCCAGCAGTAACTCGGGGAGGGAAAAACTGTTTTTT
- TRBJ1-2 TRBV27 - CASSFQGNGYTF TGTGCCAGCAGTTTCCAGGGTAATGGCTACACCTTC
- TRBJ1-4 TRBV30 TRBD1 CAWTPGQVGEEKLFF TGTGCCTGGACTCCGGGACAGGTGGGGGAAGAAAAACTGTTTTTT
- TRBJ2-1 TRBV6-2/TRBV6-3 TRBD1 CASSDSDRDHEQFF TGTGCCAGCAGTGATTCGGACAGGGACCATGAGCAGTTCTTC
few TRBJ2-7 TRBV28 - CASRPTIYDRRSSYEQYF TGTGCCAGCAGACCTACTATCTATGACAGGAGGTCGTCCTACGAGCAGTACTTC
- TRBJ2-3 TRBV13 TRBD2 CATLRLAGSGDTQYF TGTGCCACCCTGAGACTAGCGGGAAGTGGAGATACGCAGTATTTT
few TRBJ2-5 TRBV6-2/TRBV6-3 TRBD2 CASSPLAGSQETQYF TGTGCCAGCAGTCCACTAGCGGGTTCCCAAGAGACCCAGTACTTC
- TRBJ1-2 TRBV7-2 TRBD1 CASSLRPTGAVYYGYTF TGTGCCAGCAGCTTAAGGCCCACAGGGGCCGTATACTATGGCTACACCTTC
few TRBJ2-3 TRBV14 TRBD1 CASSVQGADTQYF TGTGCCAGCAGCGTCCAGGGGGCAGATACGCAGTATTTT
- TRBJ1-1 TRBV4-1 TRBD1 CASSHVGQVNTEAFF TGCGCCAGCAGCCACGTAGGACAGGTGAACACTGAAGCTTTCTTT
- TRBJ1-3 TRBV5-1 - CASSLGQGGGNTIYF TGCGCCAGCAGCTTGGGCCAGGGAGGTGGAAACACCATATATTTT
- TRBJ1-1 TRBV5-1 TRBD1 CASSLQGGGTEAFF TGCGCCAGCAGCTTACAGGGGGGGGGTACTGAAGCTTTCTTT
few TRBJ1-4 TRBV28 - CASSLGGIGEKLFF TGTGCCAGCAGTTTAGGGGGGATAGGTGAAAAACTGTTTTTT
- TRBJ2-3 TRBV2 TRBD2 CASSERGGLVF TGTGCCAGCAGTGAACGGGGGGGGTTAGTATTT
- TRBJ2-7 TRBV27 - CARPTSGYF TGTGCCAGACCTACCAGCGGGTACTTC
- TRBJ2-3 TRBV15 TRBD2 CATCVAGGDTQYF TGTGCCACCTGTGTAGCGGGAGGGGATACGCAGTATTTT
few TRBJ2-1 TRBV28 - CASSLQSARGNEQFF TGTGCCAGCAGTTTACAGAGCGCTCGGGGCAATGAGCAGTTCTTC
- TRBJ2-7 TRBV6-5 - CASSYLGDGISYEQYF TGTGCCAGCAGCTACCTAGGGGACGGGATTTCCTACGAGCAGTACTTC
- TRBJ1-3 TRBV5-6 - CASSPGTFPGNTIYF TGTGCCAGCAGCCCCGGCACGTTCCCCGGAAACACCATATATTTT
- TRBJ1-5 TRBV6-6 - CASSVLGPRSNQPQHF TGTGCCAGCAGCGTTTTGGGTCCCAGGAGCAATCAGCCCCAGCATTTT
- TRBJ2-7 TRBV10-3 TRBD2 CAISESGGVDEQYF TGTGCCATCAGTGAGTCGGGAGGGGTCGACGAGCAGTACTTC
- TRBJ1-1 TRBV5-1 TRBD1 CASSLLTGMNTEAFF TGCGCCAGCAGCCTACTGACAGGGATGAACACTGAAGCTTTCTTT
- TRBJ2-5 TRBV30 - CAWNYQETQYF TGTGCCTGGAACTACCAAGAGACCCAGTACTTC
- TRBJ2-7 TRBV24-1 - CATSDGGRGQGREQYF TGTGCCACCAGTGATGGGGGACGGGGTCAAGGCAGGGAGCAGTACTTC
once TRBJ2-2 TRBV10-3 - CAISDPGVSTGELFF TGTGCCATCAGTGATCCAGGGGTGAGCACCGGGGAGCTGTTTTTT
- TRBJ2-7 TRBV11-1 TRBD2 CASSIGAGPSYEQYF TGTGCCAGCAGCATCGGAGCGGGGCCCTCCTACGAGCAGTACTTC
- TRBJ1-1 TRBV20-1 - CSALRDTEAFF TGCAGTGCCCTCAGGGACACTGAAGCTTTCTTT
- TRBJ1-1 TRBV5-1 TRBD1 CASSVYRGRDTEAFF TGCGCCAGCAGCGTATACAGGGGCAGGGACACTGAAGCTTTCTTT
- TRBJ1-1 TRBV6-5 TRBD1 CASTTGTGYTEAFF TGTGCCAGCACAACCGGGACAGGGTACACTGAAGCTTTCTTT
- TRBJ1-1 TRBV4-1 - CASRGGTMNTEAFF TGCGCCAGCCGGGGGGGTACCATGAACACTGAAGCTTTCTTT